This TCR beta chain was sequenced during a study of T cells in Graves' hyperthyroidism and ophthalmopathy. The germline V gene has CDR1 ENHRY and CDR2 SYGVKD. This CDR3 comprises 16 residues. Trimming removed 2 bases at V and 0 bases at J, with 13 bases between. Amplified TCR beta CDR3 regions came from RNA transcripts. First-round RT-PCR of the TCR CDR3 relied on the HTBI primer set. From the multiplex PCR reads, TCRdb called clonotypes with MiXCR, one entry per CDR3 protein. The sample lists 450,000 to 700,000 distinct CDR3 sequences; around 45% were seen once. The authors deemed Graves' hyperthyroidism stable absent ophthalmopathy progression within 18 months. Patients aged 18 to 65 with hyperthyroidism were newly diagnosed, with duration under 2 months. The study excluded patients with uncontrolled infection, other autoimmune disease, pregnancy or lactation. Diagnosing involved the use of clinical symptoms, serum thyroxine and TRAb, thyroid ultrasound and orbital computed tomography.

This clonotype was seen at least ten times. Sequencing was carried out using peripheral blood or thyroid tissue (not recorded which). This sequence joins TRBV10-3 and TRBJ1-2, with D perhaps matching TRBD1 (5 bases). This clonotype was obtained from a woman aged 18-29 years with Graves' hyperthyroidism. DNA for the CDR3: TGTGCCATCAGTGAGAGACAGAAGGAGGCTAACTATGGCTACACCTTC. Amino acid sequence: CAISERQKEANYGYTF.